Listed below are T cell receptor beta chains from one sample, sequenced in a study of blood T cell repertoires in COVID-19. Some clones are missing from TCRdb's copy, which holds only in-frame ones; the method was immunoSEQ multiplex PCR. The table records 250,000 to 300,000 clones, approximately 83% of them present only once. Sequenced material: PBMCs or T cells enriched from blood (not recorded which). The receptor set was obtained from a woman between 45 and 65 years old who had recovered from COVID-19. CDR3s include the opening cysteine and the closing phenylalanine or tryptophan. The D gene is left open where the match is weak. Expanded clones get a size class; other rows say once, few or many, or leave the size out.

>TRBJ1-5|TRBV5-4|TRBD1|NA
TGTGCCAGCAGCTCGACAGGGGGGAGAGGCAATCAGCCCCAGCATTTT
CASSSTGGRGNQPQHF
>TRBJ2-1|TRBV27|NA|once
TGTGCCAGCAGTCGCAGGGATCCCTACAATGAGCAGTTCTTC
CASSRRDPYNEQFF
>TRBJ1-1|TRBV2|TRBD1|NA
TGTGCCAGCAGGGGGACAGCCCTGAACACTGAAGCTTTCTTT
CASRGTALNTEAFF
>TRBJ1-3|TRBV11-1|TRBD1|NA
TGTGCCAGCAGCCCGACAGGGGGCTTTGGAAACACCATATATTTT
CASSPTGGFGNTIYF
>TRBJ1-4|TRBV5-1|TRBD1|once
TGCGCCAGCAGCTACTCCGGGACAGGAGAGGAAAAACTGTTTTTT
CASSYSGTGEEKLFF
>TRBJ2-1|TRBV5-1|TRBD1|NA
TGCGCCAGCAGCCTCCGACAGGGTTCTCGGCTGGAGCAGTTCTTC
CASSLRQGSRLEQFF
>TRBJ1-4|TRBV29-1|NA|NA
TGCAGCGTTGGGGGGGATGAAAAACTGTTTTTT
CSVGGDEKLFF
>TRBJ2-3|TRBV25-1|NA|NA
TGTGCCAGCAGTGAAGGCAGGGAATCCCTCACAGATACGCAGTATTTT
CASSEGRESLTDTQYF
>TRBJ1-5|TRBV19|NA|NA
TGTGCCAGTAGTAGGACAGAGTTTCAGCCCCAGCATTTT
CASSRTEFQPQHF
>TRBJ1-6|TRBV10-3|NA|NA
TGTGCCATCCGAATGACGGGTACTAATTCACCCCTCCACTTT
CAIRMTGTNSPLHF
>TRBJ1-3|TRBV2|TRBD1|NA
TGTGCCAGCAGCGGGACAGGGGGCGAAAACACCATATATTTT
CASSGTGGENTIYF
>TRBJ1-1|TRBV5-6|TRBD1|NA
TGTGCCAGCAGCCTCGGACAGGGGACCACTGAAGCTTTCTTT
CASSLGQGTTEAFF
>TRBJ1-1|TRBV2|NA|NA
TGTGCCAGCAGTGGAGCTGGCCGACTCGGCGCTGAAGCTTTCTTT
CASSGAGRLGAEAFF
>TRBJ2-7|TRBV28|TRBD1|NA
TGTGCCAGCAGTTTAGTAGGGGGACAGGGGAACTACGAGCAGTACTTC
CASSLVGGQGNYEQYF
>TRBJ2-2|TRBV19|NA|NA
TGTGCCACCGGAGGATTTGTGGGGGAGCTGTTTTTT
CATGGFVGELFF
>TRBJ1-6|TRBV5-1|NA|NA
TGCGCCAGCAGCTTGGACGGGGGGCGCTTTGATTCACCCCTCCACTTT
CASSLDGGRFDSPLHF
>TRBJ2-3|TRBV11-3|NA|NA
TGTGCCAGCAGCAGGGGATCCACCACAGATACGCAGTATTTT
CASSRGSTTDTQYF
>TRBJ1-2|TRBV30|NA|NA
TGTGCCTCACTCAAGGGACTGTGGGGCTACACCTTC
CASLKGLWGYTF
>TRBJ2-1|TRBV5-4|TRBD2|NA
TGTGCCAGCAGCTTGCCGGATAGCGGGAGTCTATCCTACAATGAGCAGTTCTTC
CASSLPDSGSLSYNEQFF
>TRBJ2-7|TRBV28|TRBD2|NA
TGTGCCAGCAGCTCTAGCGGTATCTCCTACGAGCAGTACTTC
CASSSSGISYEQYF
>TRBJ2-5|TRBV28|TRBD2|NA
TGTGCCAGCAGAACCTGGAAAGGGAGGGAGGAGACCCAGTACTTC
CASRTWKGREETQYF
>TRBJ2-2|TRBV5-1|NA|NA
TGCGCCAGCAGTGGTTCGGGAGTGGCCGGGGAGCTGTTTTTT
CASSGSGVAGELFF
>TRBJ2-7|TRBV28|NA|NA
TGTGCCAGCAGTGGCGTGGCCGGACAGACCTACGAGCAGTACTTC
CASSGVAGQTYEQYF
>TRBJ1-6|TRBV7-9|NA|NA
TGTGCCAGCAGCCCTACTGGGAGCAGGGGCGGTTCACCCCTCCACTTT
CASSPTGSRGGSPLHF
>TRBJ2-7|TRBV14|NA|NA
TGTGCCAGCAGTCCTTATTACGAGCAGTACTTC
CASSPYYEQYF
>TRBJ1-4|TRBV27|TRBD1|NA
TGTGCCAGCAGCCACAGGGGGAGAAATGAAAAACTGTTTTTT
CASSHRGRNEKLFF
>TRBJ2-1|TRBV9|TRBD2|NA
TGTGCCAGCAGCGCCTTAGCGGGAGGGGACAATGAGCAGTTCTTC
CASSALAGGDNEQFF